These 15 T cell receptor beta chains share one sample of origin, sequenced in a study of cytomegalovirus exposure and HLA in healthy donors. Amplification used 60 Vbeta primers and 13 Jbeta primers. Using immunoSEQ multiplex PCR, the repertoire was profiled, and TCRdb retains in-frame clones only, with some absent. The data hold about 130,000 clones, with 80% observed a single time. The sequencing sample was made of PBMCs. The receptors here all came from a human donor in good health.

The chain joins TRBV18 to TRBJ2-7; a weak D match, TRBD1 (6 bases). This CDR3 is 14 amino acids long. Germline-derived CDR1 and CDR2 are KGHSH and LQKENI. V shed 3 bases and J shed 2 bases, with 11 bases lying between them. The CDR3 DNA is TGTGCCAGCTCACCGGACAGTGGGACCTACGAGCAGTACTTC. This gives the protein CASSPDSGTYEQYF. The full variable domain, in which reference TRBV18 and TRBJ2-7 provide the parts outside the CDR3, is NAGVMQNPRHLVRRRGQEARLRCSPMKGHSHVYWYRQLPEEGLKFMVYLQKENIIDESGMPKERFSAEFPKEGPSILRIQQVVRGDSAAYFCASSPDSGTYEQYFGPGTRLTVT.

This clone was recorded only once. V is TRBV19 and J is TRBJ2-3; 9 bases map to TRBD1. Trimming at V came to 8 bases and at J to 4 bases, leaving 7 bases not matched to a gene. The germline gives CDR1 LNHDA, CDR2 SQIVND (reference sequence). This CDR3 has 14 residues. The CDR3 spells CASGRDRAADTQYF. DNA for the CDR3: TGTGCCAGTGGCCGGGACAGGGCAGCAGATACGCAGTATTTT.

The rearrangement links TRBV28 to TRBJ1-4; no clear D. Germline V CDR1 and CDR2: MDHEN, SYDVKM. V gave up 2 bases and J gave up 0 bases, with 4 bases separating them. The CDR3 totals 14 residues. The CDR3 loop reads CASSLEPTNEKLFF. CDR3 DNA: TGTGCCAGCAGTTTAGAGCCAACTAATGAAAAACTGTTTTTT.

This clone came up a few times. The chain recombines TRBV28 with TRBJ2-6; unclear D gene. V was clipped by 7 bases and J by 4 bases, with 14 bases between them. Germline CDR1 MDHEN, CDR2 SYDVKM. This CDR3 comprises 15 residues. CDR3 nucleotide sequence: TGTGCCAGCACCTTTACCAGGTCCGGGGCCAACGTCCTGACTTTC. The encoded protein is CASTFTRSGANVLTF.

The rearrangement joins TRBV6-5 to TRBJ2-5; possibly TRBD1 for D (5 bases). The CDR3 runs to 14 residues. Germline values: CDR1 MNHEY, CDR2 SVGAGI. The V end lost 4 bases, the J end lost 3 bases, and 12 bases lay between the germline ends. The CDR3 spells CASSSLDRKETQYF. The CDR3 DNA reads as TGTGCCAGCAGTTCCCTTGACAGAAAAGAGACCCAGTACTTC.

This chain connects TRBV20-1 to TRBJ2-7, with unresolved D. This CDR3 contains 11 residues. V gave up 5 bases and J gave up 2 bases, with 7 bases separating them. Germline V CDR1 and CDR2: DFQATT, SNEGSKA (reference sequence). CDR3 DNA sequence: TGCAGTGCTGACACAACCTACGAGCAGTACTTC. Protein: CSADTTYEQYF.

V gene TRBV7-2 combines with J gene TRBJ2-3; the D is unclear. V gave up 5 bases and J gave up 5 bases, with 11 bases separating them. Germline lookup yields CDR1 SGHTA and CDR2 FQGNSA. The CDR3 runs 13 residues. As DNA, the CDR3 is TGTGCCAGCAGCAACGGGTGGGTAGATACGCAGTATTTT. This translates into CASSNGWVDTQYF.

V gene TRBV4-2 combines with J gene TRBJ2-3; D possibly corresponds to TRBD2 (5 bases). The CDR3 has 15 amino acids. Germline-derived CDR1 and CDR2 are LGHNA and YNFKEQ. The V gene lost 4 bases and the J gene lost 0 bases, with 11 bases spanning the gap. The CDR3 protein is CASSPQRSSTDTQYF. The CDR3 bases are TGTGCCAGCAGCCCCCAGCGGTCTAGCACAGATACGCAGTATTTT.

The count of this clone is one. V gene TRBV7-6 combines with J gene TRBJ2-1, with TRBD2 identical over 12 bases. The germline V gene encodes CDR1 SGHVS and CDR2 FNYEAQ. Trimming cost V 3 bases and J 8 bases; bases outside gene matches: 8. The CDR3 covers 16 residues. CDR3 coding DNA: TGTGCCAGCAGCTTTGGACTAGCGGGGAATATATATGAGCAGTTCTTC. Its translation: CASSFGLAGNIYEQFF.

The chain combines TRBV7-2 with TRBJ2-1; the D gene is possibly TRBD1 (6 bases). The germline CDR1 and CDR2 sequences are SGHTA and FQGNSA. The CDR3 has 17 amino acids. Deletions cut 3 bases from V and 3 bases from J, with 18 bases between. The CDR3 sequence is CASSFHPTGAIYNEQFF. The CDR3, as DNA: TGTGCCAGCAGCTTCCACCCGACAGGTGCCATCTACAATGAGCAGTTCTTC.

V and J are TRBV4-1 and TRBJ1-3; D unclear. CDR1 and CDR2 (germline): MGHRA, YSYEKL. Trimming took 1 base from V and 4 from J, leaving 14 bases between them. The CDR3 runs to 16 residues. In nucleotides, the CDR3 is TGCGCCAGCAGCCAAGCCTCCCGTATTGAGGGAAACACCATATATTTT. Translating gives CASSQASRIEGNTIYF.

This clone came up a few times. CDR3 loop: CASTFAENTEAFF. The CDR3, as DNA: TGTGCCAGCACTTTCGCGGAGAACACTGAAGCTTTCTTT. V usage is TRBV6-5 and J usage is TRBJ1-1; D unresolved. The V gene's germline CDR1 is MNHEY and CDR2 SVGAGI. The CDR3 contains 13 residues. Trimming shortened V by 7 bases and J by 1 base, and 10 bases separated the two germline ends.

Here the CDR3 reads CASSARPQGESGNTIYF. The CDR3 DNA reads as TGTGCCAGCAGTGCCCGCCCCCAGGGGGAGTCTGGAAACACCATATATTTT. The chain couples TRBV6-1 to TRBJ1-3; 7 nucleotides line up with TRBD1. Trimming took 4 bases from V and 1 from J; bases not matched to a gene: 10. CDR3 length: 17 amino acids. Per the germline V gene, CDR1 is MNHNS and CDR2 is SASEGT.

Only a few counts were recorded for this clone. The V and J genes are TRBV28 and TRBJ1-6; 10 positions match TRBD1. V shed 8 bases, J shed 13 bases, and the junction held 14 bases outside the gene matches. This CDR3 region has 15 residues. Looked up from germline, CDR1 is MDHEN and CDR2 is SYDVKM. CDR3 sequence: CASQEPGQGFLPLHF. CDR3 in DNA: TGTGCCAGCCAGGAACCGGGACAGGGGTTTTTGCCCCTCCACTTT.

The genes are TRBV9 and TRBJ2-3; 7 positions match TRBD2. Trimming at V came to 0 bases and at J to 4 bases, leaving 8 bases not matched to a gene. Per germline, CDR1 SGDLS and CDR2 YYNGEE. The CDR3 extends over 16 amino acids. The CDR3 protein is CASSVALGGSSDTQYF. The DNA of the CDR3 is TGTGCCAGCAGCGTAGCTTTGGGGGGGTCGTCAGATACGCAGTATTTT.